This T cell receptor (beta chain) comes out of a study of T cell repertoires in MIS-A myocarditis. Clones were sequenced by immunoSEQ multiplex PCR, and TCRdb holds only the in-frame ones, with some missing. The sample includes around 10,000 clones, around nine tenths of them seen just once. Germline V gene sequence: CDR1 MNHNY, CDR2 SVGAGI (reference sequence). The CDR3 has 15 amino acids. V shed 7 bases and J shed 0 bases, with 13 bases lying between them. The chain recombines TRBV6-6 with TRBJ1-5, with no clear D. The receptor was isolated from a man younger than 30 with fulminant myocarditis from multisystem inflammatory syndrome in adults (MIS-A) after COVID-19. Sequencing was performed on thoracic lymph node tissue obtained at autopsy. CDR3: CASNYEGGSNQPQHF. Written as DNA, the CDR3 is TGTGCCAGCAACTACGAGGGAGGTAGCAATCAGCCCCAGCATTTT.